This record looks at one TCR beta chain sequence and its context. Its antigen is not identified. Repertoires were generated with immunoSEQ multiplex PCR, while TCRdb's copy carries only in-frame clones and drops some. Found here are 160,000 or so clones, approximately 90% of them singletons; the top ten hold approximately 4.2%. The CDR3 totals 14 residues. J was trimmed by 4 bases and V by 7 bases; bases with no gene match: 9. CDR1 is MGHDK, CDR2 SYGVNS, per germline. The data originate from a study of T cell responses to AZD1222 COVID-19 vaccine. Study-level findings and limits: Repertoires were collected only later (after the peak T cell response had occurred). AZD1222 recipients seropositive at baseline numbered only 5 to 7. Spike-specific TCR breadth and depth both grew after two AZD1222 doses. Possibly, clonal diversity was underestimated; donors were largely white British and included more females.

The source of this sequence is an adult who received the MenACWY meningococcal vaccine as a control. J is TRBJ1-2 and V is TRBV25-1; 7 nucleotides align to TRBD1. This sample comprised peripheral blood, obtained 28 days after the second dose of the MenACWY control vaccine. The CDR3 DNA follows: TGTGCCAGCACCCAAGGGGACAGTCGCTATGGCTACACCTTC. Its protein is CASTQGDSRYGYTF.